Given below is one T cell receptor (beta chain) in context. In the authors' methods: From reference gene primer amplification, estimates of nucleated cell counts were derived. Produced via immunoSEQ multiplex PCR; TCRdb's table is partial and in-frame only. D and trimming were read from the DNA, whereas the V and J calls and clone size are those reported in that table. Of a few hundred thousand clones listed, 84% are singletons. The entry originates in a study of blood T cell repertoires in COVID-19. Background on the study: Sites in the United States, Italy and Spain provided acute and convalescent COVID-19 samples. PBMCs, B-cell-depleted T cells, or T cells were the source of the cDNA or gDNA that made up the material.

Germline values: CDR1 MNHNY, CDR2 SVGAGI (reference sequence). The CDR3 loop spans 15 amino acids. The V end lost 6 bases, the J end lost 0 bases, and 12 bases lay between the germline ends. The chain carries TRBV6-6 and TRBJ1-5; possibly TRBD1 for D (5 bases). The clonotype comes from a woman aged 35 to 49 who had recovered from COVID-19. The sequenced sample consisted of peripheral blood. The CDR3 loop reads CASRNQGYSNQPQHF. The DNA of the CDR3 is TGTGCCAGCAGGAACCAGGGATATAGCAATCAGCCCCAGCATTTT.